These 14 T cell receptor beta chains came from one sample sequenced in a study of blood T cell repertoires in COVID-19 (dated by TCRdb to 2018 to 2021). The library was produced with the immunoSEQ multiplex PCR assay. In TCRdb, the immuneACCESS table is reduced to in-frame sequences with V and J assigned. These tables do not hold every clone; where another copy was compared, an unresolved V gene accounts for under half, and the others remain unexplained. The sample has about 210,000 clones on record, around 80% of them singletons. Around 13% of the sample rests with the top ten. The sequenced sample was peripheral blood. These receptors came from a human donor in a cohort sampled during active COVID-19.

V is TRBV5-6 and J is TRBJ1-2, with D hard to call. Germline values: CDR1 SGHDT, CDR2 YYEEEE. The CDR3 loop spans 16 amino acids. The V gene lost 4 bases and the J gene lost 3 bases, with 19 bases spanning the gap. The CDR3 DNA reads as TGTGCCAGCAGCGGGAGGCTCCACGCCGCCCACTATGGCTACACCTTC. This translates into CASSGRLHAAHYGYTF.

This sequence joins TRBV28 and TRBJ2-5, with D possibly TRBD2 on 6 matching bases. The length of the CDR3 is 15 residues. Per germline, CDR1 MDHEN and CDR2 SYDVKM. The ends were cut back, 8 bases at V and 2 bases at J, with 18 bases in the middle. The CDR3 sequence is CASVGGSLSQETQYF. CDR3 in DNA: TGTGCCAGCGTGGGGGGTTCGCTGTCACAAGAGACCCAGTACTTC.

This chain links TRBV19 with TRBJ1-1, with a possible D match to TRBD1 (6 bases). From germline, CDR1 is LNHDA and CDR2 SQIVND (reference sequence). This CDR3 contains 14 residues. The V gene lost 3 bases and the J gene lost 4 bases, with 12 bases spanning the gap. CDR3 in DNA: TGTGCCAGTAGTATTATACAGGGTCGCACTGAAGCTTTCTTT. Residues: CASSIIQGRTEAFF.

The rearrangement joins TRBV29-1 to TRBJ2-3; D remains unclear. This CDR3 spans 14 amino acids. Trimming removed 3 bases from V and 4 bases from J, with 14 bases in between. The germline V gene has CDR1 SQVTM and CDR2 ANQGSEA. CDR3 in amino acids: CSVESYMLPDTQYF. The CDR3 DNA follows: TGCAGCGTTGAGAGCTATATGCTTCCAGATACGCAGTATTTT.

The chain is built from TRBV30 and TRBJ2-2, with D possibly matching TRBD1 (6 bases). V gave up 2 bases and J gave up 6 bases, with 16 bases separating them. Germline lookup yields CDR1 GTSNPN and CDR2 SVGIG (reference sequence). The CDR3 has 15 amino acids. CDR3: CAWSPGALLSGELFF. The CDR3 DNA reads as TGTGCCTGGAGTCCAGGGGCACTACTATCCGGGGAGCTGTTTTTT.

The gene calls are TRBV5-1 and TRBJ1-1; D call uncertain. The V gene's germline CDR1 is SGHRS and CDR2 YFSETQ. This CDR3 region has 14 residues. Trimming removed 0 bases from V and 1 base from J, with 7 bases in between. The CDR3 sequence: CASSLGRQNTEAFF. DNA for the CDR3: TGCGCCAGCAGCTTGGGTAGACAGAACACTGAAGCTTTCTTT.

This clone turned up a few times. J is TRBJ2-1 and V is TRBV7-9, with D maybe TRBD1 (5 bases). Trimming left V 1 base short and J 7 bases short, with 11 bases between. The CDR3 covers 14 residues. The germline CDR1 and CDR2 sequences are SEHNR and FQNEAQ (reference sequence). CDR3 sequence reads: CASSLGSGLNEQFF. CDR3 bases: TGTGCCAGCAGCTTAGGTTCAGGGTTGAATGAGCAGTTCTTC.

The rearrangement uses TRBV7-8 and TRBJ2-1; 12 bases line up with TRBD2. The CDR3 is 17 amino acids. Germline CDR1 reads SGHVS; CDR2 reads FQNEAQ. V lost 0 bases and J lost 7; bases outside the gene matches: 7. The CDR3 sequence is CASSLASLAGGPNEQFF. For the CDR3, the DNA is TGTGCCAGCAGCTTAGCTTCTCTAGCGGGGGGGCCTAATGAGCAGTTCTTC.

V gene TRBV7-2 combines with J gene TRBJ2-1; TRBD1 matches 7 bases. The CDR3 is 15 amino acids. Trimming took 4 bases from V and 3 from J; bases not matched to a gene: 6. Germline lookup yields CDR1 SGHTA and CDR2 FQGNSA. The CDR3, as DNA: TGTGCCAGCAGCTACCGGGACAGAGACTACAATGAGCAGTTCTTC. Its translation: CASSYRDRDYNEQFF.

This clone was seen at least ten times. This chain connects TRBV7-2 to TRBJ2-1; D might be TRBD2 (6 bases). Germline values: CDR1 SGHTA, CDR2 FQGNSA. CDR3 size: 15 residues. Between the trimmed V and J ends, which lost 0 bases and 9 bases, there was a span of 15 bases. CDR3: CASSLAGLTVGEQFF. CDR3 in DNA: TGTGCCAGCAGCTTAGCGGGACTGACCGTGGGTGAGCAGTTCTTC. Drawing the rest from reference TRBV7-2 and TRBJ2-1, the complete variable domain is GAGVSQSPSNKVTEKGKDVELRCDPISGHTALYWYRQSLGQGLEFLIYFQGNSAPDKSGLPSDRFSAERTGGSVSTLTIQRTQQEDSAVYLCASSLAGLTVGEQFFGPGTRLTVL.

This clone occurred once. V gene TRBV11-3 combines with J gene TRBJ2-1; 7 bases are a match to TRBD1. Germline lookup yields CDR1 SGHNT and CDR2 YENEEA. V dropped 4 bases and J dropped 4; count of bases not matched to a gene: 4. The CDR3 covers 14 residues. DNA of the CDR3: TGTGCCAGCAGCTCCCGGGACAGATACAATGAGCAGTTCTTC. Residues: CASSSRDRYNEQFF.

This chain uses TRBV7-8 with TRBJ1-5; unclear D gene. The CDR3 has 14 residues. Germline-derived CDR1 and CDR2 are SGHVS and FQNEAQ. Trimming stripped 1 base from V and 7 bases from J, with 11 bases between. CDR3 nucleotides: TGTGCCAGCAGCTTAGGGTCAGTCGTCCAGCCCCAGCATTTT. Protein sequence: CASSLGSVVQPQHF.

This clone was seen a single time. The gene calls are TRBV5-6 and TRBJ1-2; D uncertain. The CDR3 is made up of 14 amino acids. V lost 3 bases and J 5 bases, leaving 14 bases between the germline ends. Looked up from germline, CDR1 is SGHDT and CDR2 is YYEEEE. Here the CDR3 DNA reads TGTGCCAGCAGCTCCCGCGGGGTGAGGTATGGCTACACCTTC. This translates into CASSSRGVRYGYTF.

V usage is TRBV27 and J usage is TRBJ2-7; 7 bases match TRBD2. The germline CDR1 and CDR2 sequences are MNHEY and SMNVEV (reference sequence). This CDR3 contains 12 residues. V lost 2 bases, J lost 12 bases, and 7 bases stayed unmatched. CDR3: CASSLPGRPWYF. In DNA, the CDR3 is TGTGCCAGCAGTTTACCCGGGAGGCCTTGGTACTTC.